This is a list of T cell receptor beta chains from one sample in a study of T cells in Graves' hyperthyroidism and ophthalmopathy. TCRdb fed the multiplex PCR reads into MiXCR, producing one record per CDR3 protein. The repertoire holds roughly 510,000 distinct CDR3 sequences, with 46% as singletons. Sequences were obtained from peripheral blood or thyroid tissue (not recorded which). Receptors originate from an adult woman with Graves' disease, either hyperthyroidism or ophthalmopathy (not recorded which). Each CDR3 is given with its conserved first and last residue. Each record gives: clone size, D gene, V gene, J gene, CDR3 protein, CDR3 DNA. D genes are given only for firm matches. Size is omitted from some rows. Given values are once, few, many or a class for expanded clones.

NA	NA	TRBV7-3	TRBJ1-2	CASSPDRDTGYTF	TGTGCCAGCAGCCCAGACCGGGACACTGGCTACACCTTC
NA	NA	TRBV20-1	TRBJ1-2	CSVKLGDDGYTF	TGCAGTGTCAAGTTGGGGGACGATGGCTACACCTTC
few	NA	TRBV2	TRBJ1-5	CASSENPEGGGQPQHF	TGTGCCAGCAGTGAAAACCCCGAGGGGGGAGGTCAGCCCCAGCATTTT
many	NA	TRBV10-1	TRBJ2-2	CASRGNTGELFF	TGCGCCAGCAGGGGGAACACCGGGGAGCTGTTTTTT
many	NA	TRBV7-6	TRBJ2-5	CASSFGSGTIQETQYF	TGTGCCAGCAGCTTTGGTAGCGGCACAATTCAAGAGACCCAGTACTTC
NA	TRBD1	TRBV24-1	TRBJ1-2	CAASDRVQVGYTF	TGTGCCGCCTCGGACAGGGTACAAGTGGGCTACACCTTC
NA	NA	TRBV7-2	TRBJ1-6	CASSLAGHQPLHF	TGTGCCAGCAGCTTAGCGGGGCATCAGCCCCTCCACTTT
many	NA	TRBV9	TRBJ1-1	CASSVGGDKEAFF	TGTGCCAGCAGCGTAGGAGGGGATAAGGAAGCTTTCTTT
many	NA	TRBV2	TRBJ1-1	CASSEAPMNTEAFF	TGTGCCAGCAGTGAGGCGCCAATGAACACTGAAGCTTTCTTT
many	NA	TRBV5-1	TRBJ2-5	CASSLGEAARETQYF	TGCGCCAGCAGCTTGGGCGAAGCGGCTCGAGAGACCCAGTACTTC
few	NA	TRBV9	TRBJ1-6	CASSPTGDNSPLHF	TGTGCCAGCAGCCCGACAGGAGATAATTCACCCCTCCACTTT
NA	NA	TRBV10-3	TRBJ1-1	CAISDSAVRDVGTEAFF	TGTGCCATCAGTGACAGCGCAGTCAGGGATGTTGGCACTGAAGCTTTCTTT
many	TRBD2	TRBV29-1	TRBJ2-7	CSVGRDYLGGTEQYF	TGCAGCGTTGGGCGGGACTACCTCGGAGGAACCGAGCAGTACTTC
few	NA	TRBV20-1	TRBJ1-1	CSASPQGRTEAFF	TGCAGTGCTAGCCCCCAGGGGAGGACTGAAGCTTTCTTT
NA	NA	TRBV7-9	TRBJ1-2	CASSLVLGEWFYGYTF	TGTGCCAGCAGCTTAGTATTGGGGGAATGGTTCTATGGCTACACCTTC
NA	NA	TRBV12-3/TRBV12-4	TRBJ1-5	CASSRLADLNQPQHF	TGTGCCAGCAGTCGACTAGCCGATCTCAATCAGCCCCAGCATTTT
NA	NA	TRBV7-2	TRBJ2-5	CASSFGDAAGETQYF	TGTGCCAGCAGCTTCGGAGATGCAGCCGGAGAGACCCAGTACTTC
few	TRBD1	TRBV7-9	TRBJ1-5	CASSFGTAAQHF	TGTGCCAGCAGCTTTGGGACAGCAGCCCAGCATTTT
NA	NA	TRBV7-6	TRBJ1-1	CASSGGQGLMNTEAFF	TGTGCCAGCAGCGGCGGGCAGGGCCTCATGAACACTGAAGCTTTCTTT
many	TRBD1	TRBV11-2	TRBJ1-6	CASSLGQGGSPLHF	TGTGCCAGCTCTCTTGGACAGGGAGGGTCACCCCTCCACTTT
NA	TRBD2	TRBV28	TRBJ2-7	CASSAGGLAVYGQYF	TGTGCCAGCAGTGCGGGGGGACTAGCGGTCTACGGGCAGTACTTC
NA	NA	TRBV5-1	TRBJ2-7	CASSSRVGSREQYF	TGCGCCAGCAGCTCCCGAGTCGGGAGTCGGGAGCAGTACTTC